One and the same sample provided the 19 T cell receptor beta chains below, sequenced in a study of blood T cell repertoires in COVID-19. TCRdb's copy holds only in-frame clones and misses some; the assay was immunoSEQ multiplex PCR. The sample records roughly 130,000 clones, under 90% being singletons. Input material: peripheral blood. The receptor source for this set is a woman in her seventies with acute or convalescent COVID-19.

This rearrangement joins TRBV6-1 to TRBJ2-7; 7 nucleotides agree with TRBD2. The ends lost 4 bases at V and 4 bases at J; junction bases unmatched: 1. This CDR3 region has 12 residues. Per germline, CDR1 MNHNS and CDR2 SASEGT. CDR3 in amino acids: CASSGGGYEQYV. The CDR3 DNA reads as TGTGCCAGCAGTGGGGGGGGTTACGAGCAGTACGTC.

This clone showed up just a few times. The chain is built from TRBV5-4 and TRBJ1-1, with D unresolved. V lost 3 bases and J lost 0, with 6 bases in between. CDR3 length: 13 residues. The germline V gene has CDR1 SGHNT and CDR2 YYREEE (reference sequence). CDR3 bases: TGTGCCAGCAGCTCTTCAGTGAACACTGAAGCTTTCTTT. Amino acid sequence: CASSSSVNTEAFF.

The chain combines TRBV27 with TRBJ1-2; D may be TRBD1 (5 bases). CDR1 and CDR2 from the germline V gene are MNHEY and SMNVEV (reference sequence). The CDR3 length is 14 residues. Trimming shortened V by 6 bases and J by 3 bases, and 14 bases separated the two germline ends. The CDR3 loop is CASSRGRGDYGYTF. CDR3 in DNA: TGTGCCAGCAGCCGGGGGAGGGGAGACTATGGCTACACCTTC.

The CDR3 here is CASSPGGGHHTEAFF. CDR3 DNA: TGTGCCAGCAGCCCAGGTGGTGGACATCACACTGAAGCTTTCTTT. The genes are TRBV3-1 (or the pseudogene TRBV3-2) and TRBJ1-1, with D possibly TRBD1 on 5 matching bases. Looked up from germline, CDR1 is LGHDT and CDR2 is YNNKEL (reference sequence). This CDR3 is built from 15 residues. V lost 4 bases, J lost 3 bases, and 15 bases lay in between.

The genes are TRBV27 and TRBJ1-5; D perhaps matches TRBD1 (5 bases). With 8 bases removed from V and 0 bases from J, the gap between germline ends came to 14 bases. The germline V gene encodes CDR1 MNHEY and CDR2 SMNVEV (reference sequence). This CDR3 is built from 15 residues. Here the CDR3 DNA reads TGTGCCAGCGGGGCGACAATTTATAGCAATCAGCCCCAGCATTTT. This translates into CASGATIYSNQPQHF.

CDR3 sequence: CSVRSRGRDTEAFF. DNA of the CDR3: TGCAGCGTTCGGTCACGGGGTAGGGACACTGAAGCTTTCTTT. This chain links TRBV29-1 with TRBJ1-1; the D is unclear. V was pared by 5 bases and J by 3 bases, with 16 bases between. The CDR3 runs to 14 residues. Germline V gene data show CDR1 as SQVTM and CDR2 as ANQGSEA.

This rearrangement joins TRBV11-2 to TRBJ2-5; maybe TRBD2 (6 bases). V lost 5 bases, J lost 7 bases, and 14 bases lay in between. This CDR3 is built from 13 residues. Germline CDR1 SGHAT, CDR2 FQNNGV. The CDR3 coding sequence is TGTGCCAGCAGCCGACTACTGCGGGGGACCCAGTACTTC. Translated, it gives CASSRLLRGTQYF.

In this sample, this clone turned up many times. This chain joins TRBV5-1 and TRBJ1-1, with 7 positions matching TRBD1. Germline CDR1 and CDR2: SGHRS and YFSETQ. Germline trimming cut 0 bases from V and 6 bases from J; bases unmatched to any gene: 5. The CDR3 contains 14 residues. In DNA form, the CDR3 reads TGCGCCAGCAGCTTGGATTACAGGGGAGCTGAAGCTTTCTTT. This codes for CASSLDYRGAEAFF. Drawing the rest from reference TRBV5-1 and TRBJ1-1, the complete variable domain is KAGVTQTPRYLIKTRGQQVTLSCSPISGHRSVSWYQQTPGQGLQFLFEYFSETQRNKGNFPGRFSGRQFSNSRSEMNVSTLELGDSALYLCASSLDYRGAEAFFGQGTRLTVV.

The rearrangement joins TRBV11-2 to TRBJ2-1, with TRBD2 matching over 9 bases. The CDR3 covers 15 residues. Per the germline V gene, CDR1 is SGHAT and CDR2 is FQNNGV. Germline trimming cut 2 bases from V and 9 bases from J; bases unmatched to any gene: 8. CDR3 sequence reads: CASSLQLAGPPEQFF. Written as DNA, the CDR3 is TGTGCCAGCAGCTTACAACTAGCGGGCCCGCCTGAGCAGTTCTTC.

This chain joins TRBV9 and TRBJ2-1, with 8 nucleotides matching TRBD1. Germline V gene sequence: CDR1 SGDLS, CDR2 YYNGEE. This CDR3 has 15 amino acids. V shed 5 bases and J 9 bases; nucleotides not matched to a gene: 13. The CDR3 DNA reads TGTGCCAGCAGTCCGACCGGGACAGGCGGCACTGAGCAGTTCTTC. As protein: CASSPTGTGGTEQFF.

The chain combines TRBV7-6 with TRBJ2-5; 7 bases match TRBD2. Germline values: CDR1 SGHVS, CDR2 FNYEAQ. V gave up 0 bases and J gave up 1 base; unmatched junction bases: 2. CDR3 length equals 15 residues. CDR3 amino acids: CASSLAASGQETQYF. In DNA form, the CDR3 reads TGTGCCAGCAGCTTAGCGGCTAGCGGCCAAGAGACCCAGTACTTC.

This chain links TRBV11-3 with TRBJ1-2, with TRBD1 matching 7 bases. Germline assignment: CDR1 SGHNT and CDR2 YENEEA. This CDR3 is 13 amino acids long. Losses at the gene ends were 5 bases for V and 2 bases for J; bases not matched to a gene: 2. Here the CDR3 DNA reads TGTGCCAGCAGCCCGGGACAGAACTATGGCTACACCTTC. Its protein is CASSPGQNYGYTF.

V and J are TRBV7-9 and TRBJ2-5, with TRBD1 as a possible D gene (6 bases). Germline V gene lookup returns CDR1 SEHNR and CDR2 FQNEAQ (reference sequence). The CDR3 is 14 residues long. V was cut by 2 bases and J by 2 bases, with 9 bases left in between. CDR3 sequence reads: CASSLLRGQETQYF. CDR3 DNA: TGTGCCAGCAGCTTACTCAGGGGACAAGAGACCCAGTACTTC.

DNA for the CDR3: TGTGCCAGCAGTGAACGCAGGATAAACACTGAAGCTTTCTTT. This sequence encodes CASSERRINTEAFF. The chain is built from TRBV6-1 and TRBJ1-1, with D uncertain. Trimming removed 2 bases at V and 2 bases at J, with 9 bases between. The CDR3 totals 14 residues. In germline, CDR1 is MNHNS, CDR2 SASEGT.

In DNA, the CDR3 is TGTGCCAGCACTTCCGGGACACCCCGTAACTATGGCTACACCTTC. This encodes CASTSGTPRNYGYTF. V is TRBV19 and J is TRBJ1-2; D is possibly TRBD1 (6 bases). The germline CDR1 and CDR2 sequences are LNHDA and SQIVND (reference sequence). V was pared by 9 bases and J by 1 base, with 18 bases between. This CDR3 spans 15 amino acids.

The rearrangement joins TRBV19 to TRBJ1-2, with unresolved D. The CDR3 is made up of 13 amino acids. V shed 3 bases and J shed 4 bases, with 9 bases lying between them. CDR1 and CDR2 (germline): LNHDA, SQIVND (reference sequence). The CDR3 DNA reads as TGTGCCAGTAGTATGGACGGAGGCTATGGCTACACCTTC. It yields the protein CASSMDGGYGYTF.

The rearrangement links TRBV18 to TRBJ1-4; possible D gene TRBD1, 6 bases. Trimming took 8 bases from V and 4 from J, leaving 17 bases between them. Germline V gene lookup returns CDR1 KGHSH and CDR2 LQKENI. This CDR3 is built from 15 residues. The CDR3 is CASRGQRQINEKLFF. The CDR3 DNA is TGTGCCAGCCGGGGACAACGACAAATTAATGAAAAACTGTTTTTT.

This clone appeared once. The V gene is TRBV7-9, the J gene TRBJ1-6; D may be TRBD1 (6 bases). With 8 bases removed from V and 6 bases from J, the gap between germline ends came to 11 bases. The CDR3 runs 13 residues. Germline-derived CDR1 and CDR2 are SEHNR and FQNEAQ (reference sequence). CDR3 nucleotide sequence: TGTGCCAGCGCAGGGGAGTCTAATTCACCCCTCCACTTT. Translated, it gives CASAGESNSPLHF.

The CDR3 is CASSVTGVGNTIYF. The DNA of the CDR3 is TGTGCCAGCAGCGTAACAGGGGTGGGAAACACCATATATTTT. The chain is built from TRBV7-9 and TRBJ1-3; 7 positions agree with TRBD1. The V gene's germline CDR1 is SEHNR and CDR2 FQNEAQ (reference sequence). V was pared by 5 bases and J by 4 bases, with 5 bases of the junction left unmatched. There are 14 residues in the CDR3.